This T cell receptor (beta chain) was identified during a study of shared clonotypes between healthy human individuals. The germline CDR1 and CDR2 sequences are SGHTA and FQGNSA. The length of the CDR3 is 14 residues. V lost 2 bases, J lost 3 bases, and 7 bases lay in between. It was at deep level that the assay was run. As handled by the study authors: With immunoSEQ giving junction-only sequences and no quality scores, filtering differed. Assay: immunoSEQ multiplex PCR; the TCRdb copy retains only in-frame clones and omits some. Clone size and V and J calls were adopted from that table, with D and trimming inferred from the DNA. The sample records about 960,000 clones, over 75% being singletons.

This chain uses TRBV7-2 with TRBJ2-2; D remains unclear. Input material: memory CD4+ T cells sorted from blood. As to subset: CD45RA-negative fraction. This sequence was found in a man aged 18 to 29 in good health. CDR3 DNA sequence: TGTGCCAGCAGCTTATTCCTTGACACCGGGGAGCTGTTTTTT. Amino acid sequence: CASSLFLDTGELFF.